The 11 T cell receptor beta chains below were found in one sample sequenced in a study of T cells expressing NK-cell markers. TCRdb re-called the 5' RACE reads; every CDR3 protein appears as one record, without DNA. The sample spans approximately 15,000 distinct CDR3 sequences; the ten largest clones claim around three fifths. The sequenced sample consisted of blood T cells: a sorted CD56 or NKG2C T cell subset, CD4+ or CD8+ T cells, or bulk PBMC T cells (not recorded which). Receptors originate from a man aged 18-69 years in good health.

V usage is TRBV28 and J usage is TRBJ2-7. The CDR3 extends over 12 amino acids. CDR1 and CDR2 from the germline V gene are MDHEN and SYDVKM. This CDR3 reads CASSLASYEQYF.

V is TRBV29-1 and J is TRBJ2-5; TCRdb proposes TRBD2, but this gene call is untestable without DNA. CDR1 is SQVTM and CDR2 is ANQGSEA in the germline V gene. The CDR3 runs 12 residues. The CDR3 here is CSATLGIETQYF.

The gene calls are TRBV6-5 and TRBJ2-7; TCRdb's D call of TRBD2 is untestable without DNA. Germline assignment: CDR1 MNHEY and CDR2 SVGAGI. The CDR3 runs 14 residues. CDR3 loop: CASSYSGLTYEQYF.

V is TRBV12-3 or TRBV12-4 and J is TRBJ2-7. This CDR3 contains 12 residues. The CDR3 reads CASSLTSYEQYF.

The CDR3 sequence is CASWPGTVNTEAFF. The rearrangement uses TRBV18 and TRBJ1-1; the D gene TCRdb calls, TRBD1, cannot be checked with no DNA. There are 14 residues in the CDR3. Germline CDR1 reads KGHSH; CDR2 reads LQKENI.

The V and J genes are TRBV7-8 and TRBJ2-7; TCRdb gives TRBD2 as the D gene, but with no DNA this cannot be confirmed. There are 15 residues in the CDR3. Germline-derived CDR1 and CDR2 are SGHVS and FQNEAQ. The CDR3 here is CASSFSGRAGDEQYF.

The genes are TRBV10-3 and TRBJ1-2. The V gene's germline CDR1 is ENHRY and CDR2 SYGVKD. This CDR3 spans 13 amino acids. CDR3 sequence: CAISEKLDYGYTF.

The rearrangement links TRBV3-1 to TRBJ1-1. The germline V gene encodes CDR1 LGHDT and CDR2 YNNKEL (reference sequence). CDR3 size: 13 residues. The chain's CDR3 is CASSQAQSTEAFF.

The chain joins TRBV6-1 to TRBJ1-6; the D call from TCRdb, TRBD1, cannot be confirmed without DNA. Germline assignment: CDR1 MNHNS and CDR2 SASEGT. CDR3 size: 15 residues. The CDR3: CASSVTGTGETPLHF.

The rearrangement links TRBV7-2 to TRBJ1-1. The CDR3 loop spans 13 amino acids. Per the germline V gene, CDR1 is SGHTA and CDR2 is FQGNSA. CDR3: CASSLGYGTEAFF.

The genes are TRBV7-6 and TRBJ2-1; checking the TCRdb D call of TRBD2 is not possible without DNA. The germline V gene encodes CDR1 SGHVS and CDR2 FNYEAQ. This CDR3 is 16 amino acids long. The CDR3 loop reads CASSLGLAGVGNEQFF.